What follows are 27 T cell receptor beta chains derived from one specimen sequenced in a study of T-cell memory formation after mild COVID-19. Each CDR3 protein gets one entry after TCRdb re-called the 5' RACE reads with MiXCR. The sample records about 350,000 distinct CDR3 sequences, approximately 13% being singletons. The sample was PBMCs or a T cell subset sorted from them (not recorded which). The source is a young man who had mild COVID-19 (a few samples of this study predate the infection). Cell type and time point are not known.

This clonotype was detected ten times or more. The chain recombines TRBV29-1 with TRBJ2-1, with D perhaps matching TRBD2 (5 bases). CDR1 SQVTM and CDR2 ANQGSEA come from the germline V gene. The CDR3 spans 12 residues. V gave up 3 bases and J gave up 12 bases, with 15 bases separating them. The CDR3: CSVEGIEAVQFF. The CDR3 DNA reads TGCAGCGTTGAGGGAATCGAAGCGGTGCAGTTCTTC.

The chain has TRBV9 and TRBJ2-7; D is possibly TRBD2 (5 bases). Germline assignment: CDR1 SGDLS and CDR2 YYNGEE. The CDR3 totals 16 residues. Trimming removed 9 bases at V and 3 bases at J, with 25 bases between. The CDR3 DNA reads TGTGCCATCAGGCCGGGGAAGCTCGAGGAAAACTACGAGCAGTACGTC. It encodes CAIRPGKLEENYEQYV.

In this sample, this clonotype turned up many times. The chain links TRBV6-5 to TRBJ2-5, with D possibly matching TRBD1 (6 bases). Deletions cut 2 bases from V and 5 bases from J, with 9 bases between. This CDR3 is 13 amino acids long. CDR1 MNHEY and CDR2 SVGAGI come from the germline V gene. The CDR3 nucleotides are TGTGCCAGCAGTTACCTGGGGGCGGAGACCCAGTACTTC. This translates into CASSYLGAETQYF.

CDR3 nucleotides: TGCGCCAGCAGCTTGGGCGACATTTCCTACGAGCAGTACTTC. It specifies CASSLGDISYEQYF. The chain uses TRBV5-1 and TRBJ2-7; D is unclear. V was clipped by 0 bases and J by 1 base, with 8 bases between them. Germline loops: CDR1 SGHRS, CDR2 YFSETQ. The CDR3 has 14 residues.

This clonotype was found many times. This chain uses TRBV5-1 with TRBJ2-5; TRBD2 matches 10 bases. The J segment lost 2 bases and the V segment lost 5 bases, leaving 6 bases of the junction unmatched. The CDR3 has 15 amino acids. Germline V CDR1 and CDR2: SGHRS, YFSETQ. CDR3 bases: TGCGCCAGCAGTCGAGGACTAGCGGCACAAGAGACCCAGTACTTC. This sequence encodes CASSRGLAAQETQYF.

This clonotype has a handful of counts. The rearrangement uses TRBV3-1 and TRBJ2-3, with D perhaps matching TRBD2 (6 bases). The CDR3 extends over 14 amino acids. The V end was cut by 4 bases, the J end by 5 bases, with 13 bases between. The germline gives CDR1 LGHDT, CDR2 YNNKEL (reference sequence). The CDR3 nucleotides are TGTGCCAGCAGCCTAACTAGCAGTGGAGATACGCAGTATTTT. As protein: CASSLTSSGDTQYF.

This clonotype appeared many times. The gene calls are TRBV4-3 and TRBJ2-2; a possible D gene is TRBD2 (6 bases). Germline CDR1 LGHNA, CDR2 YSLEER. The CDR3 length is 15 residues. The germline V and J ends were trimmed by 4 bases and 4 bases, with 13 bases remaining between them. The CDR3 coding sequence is TGCGCCAGCAGCCCCCAACTAGCCTCCACCGGGGAGCTGTTTTTT. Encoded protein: CASSPQLASTGELFF.

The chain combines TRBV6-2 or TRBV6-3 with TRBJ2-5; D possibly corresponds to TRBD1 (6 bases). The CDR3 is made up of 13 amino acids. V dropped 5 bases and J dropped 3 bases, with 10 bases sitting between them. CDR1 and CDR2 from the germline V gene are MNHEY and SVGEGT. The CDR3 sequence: CASSGTTKETQYF. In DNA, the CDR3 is TGTGCCAGCAGTGGGACAACCAAAGAGACCCAGTACTTC.

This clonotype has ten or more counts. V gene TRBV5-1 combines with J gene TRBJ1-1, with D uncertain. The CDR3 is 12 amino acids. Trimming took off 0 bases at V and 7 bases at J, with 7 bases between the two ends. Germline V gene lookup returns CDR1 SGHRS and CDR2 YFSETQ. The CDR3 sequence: CASSLGEGEAFF. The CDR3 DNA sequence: TGCGCCAGCAGCTTGGGTGAGGGTGAAGCTTTCTTT.

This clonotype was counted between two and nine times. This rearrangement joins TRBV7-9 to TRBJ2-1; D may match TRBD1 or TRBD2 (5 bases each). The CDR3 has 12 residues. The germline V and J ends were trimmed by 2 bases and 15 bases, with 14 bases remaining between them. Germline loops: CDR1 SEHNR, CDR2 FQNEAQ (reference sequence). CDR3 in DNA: TGTGCCAGCAGCTTACCGGGGACCGCGAGGTTCTTC. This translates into CASSLPGTARFF.

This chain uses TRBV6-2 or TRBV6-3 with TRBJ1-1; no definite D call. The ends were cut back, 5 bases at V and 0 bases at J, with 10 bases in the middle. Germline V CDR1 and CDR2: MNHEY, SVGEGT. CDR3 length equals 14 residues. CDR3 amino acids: CASSPRQVNTEAFF. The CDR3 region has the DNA TGTGCCAGCAGTCCCCGGCAGGTGAACACTGAAGCTTTCTTT.

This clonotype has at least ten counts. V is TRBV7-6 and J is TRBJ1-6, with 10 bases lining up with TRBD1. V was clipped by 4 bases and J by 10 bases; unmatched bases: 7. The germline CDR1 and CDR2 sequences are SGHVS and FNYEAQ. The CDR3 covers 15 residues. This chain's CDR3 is CASSSGQGKISPLHF. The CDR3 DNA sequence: TGTGCCAGCAGCTCGGGACAGGGGAAAATCTCACCCCTCCACTTT.

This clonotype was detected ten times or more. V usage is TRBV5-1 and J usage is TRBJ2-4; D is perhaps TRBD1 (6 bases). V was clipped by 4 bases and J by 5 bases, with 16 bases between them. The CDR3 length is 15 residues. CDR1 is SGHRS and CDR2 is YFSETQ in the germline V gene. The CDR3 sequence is CASSLVRGPQNIQYF. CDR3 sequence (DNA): TGCGCCAGCAGCCTCGTCAGGGGCCCCCAAAACATTCAGTACTTC.

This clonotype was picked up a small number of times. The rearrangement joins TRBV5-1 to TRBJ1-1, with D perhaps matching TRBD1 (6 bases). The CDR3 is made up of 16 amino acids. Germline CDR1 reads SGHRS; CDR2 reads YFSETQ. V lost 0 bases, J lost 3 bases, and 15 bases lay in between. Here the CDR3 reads CASSLVSGAQDTEAFF. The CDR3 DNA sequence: TGCGCCAGCAGCTTGGTATCGGGGGCCCAGGACACTGAAGCTTTCTTT.

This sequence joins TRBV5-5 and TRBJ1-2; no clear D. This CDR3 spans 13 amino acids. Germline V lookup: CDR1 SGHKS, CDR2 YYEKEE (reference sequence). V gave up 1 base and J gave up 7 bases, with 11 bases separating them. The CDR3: CASSLSGLTGYTF. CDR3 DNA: TGTGCCAGCAGCTTGTCCGGACTAACTGGCTACACCTTC.

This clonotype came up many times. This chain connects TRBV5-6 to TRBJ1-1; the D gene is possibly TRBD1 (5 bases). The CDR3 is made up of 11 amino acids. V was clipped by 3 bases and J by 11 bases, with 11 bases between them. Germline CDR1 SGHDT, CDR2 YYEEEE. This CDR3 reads CASSWGSEAFF. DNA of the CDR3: TGTGCCAGCAGCTGGGGGAGTGAGGCTTTCTTT.

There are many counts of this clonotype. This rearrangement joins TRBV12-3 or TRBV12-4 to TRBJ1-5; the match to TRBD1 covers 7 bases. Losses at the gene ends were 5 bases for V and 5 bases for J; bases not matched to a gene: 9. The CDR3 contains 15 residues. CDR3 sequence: CASSQTGTEYQPQHF. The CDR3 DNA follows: TGTGCCAGCAGTCAAACCGGGACAGAATATCAGCCCCAGCATTTT.

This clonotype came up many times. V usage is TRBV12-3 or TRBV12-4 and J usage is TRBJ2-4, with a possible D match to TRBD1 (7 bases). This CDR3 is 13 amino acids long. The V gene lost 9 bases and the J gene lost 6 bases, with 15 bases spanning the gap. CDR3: CASKQGRLNIQYF. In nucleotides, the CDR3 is TGTGCCAGTAAACAGGGGAGGTTAAACATTCAGTACTTC.

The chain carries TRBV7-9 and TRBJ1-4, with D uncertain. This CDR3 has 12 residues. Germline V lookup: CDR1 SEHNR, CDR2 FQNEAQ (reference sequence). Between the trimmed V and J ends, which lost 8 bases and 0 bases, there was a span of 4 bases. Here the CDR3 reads CASVSTNEKLFF. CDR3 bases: TGTGCCAGCGTTTCAACTAATGAAAAACTGTTTTTT.

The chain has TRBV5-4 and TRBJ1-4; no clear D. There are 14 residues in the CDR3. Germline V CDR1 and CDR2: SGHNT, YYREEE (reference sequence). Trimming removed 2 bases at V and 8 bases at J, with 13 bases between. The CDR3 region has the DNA TGTGCCAGCAGCTTAGGCCTGAAACCAGAAAAACTGTTTTTT. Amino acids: CASSLGLKPEKLFF.

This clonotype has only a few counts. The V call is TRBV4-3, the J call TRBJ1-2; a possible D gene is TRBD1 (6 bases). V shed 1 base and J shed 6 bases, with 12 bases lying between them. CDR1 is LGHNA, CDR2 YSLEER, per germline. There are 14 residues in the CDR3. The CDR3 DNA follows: TGCGCCAGCAGCCAAGCGGTGGCAGGGGATGGCTACACCTTC. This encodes CASSQAVAGDGYTF.

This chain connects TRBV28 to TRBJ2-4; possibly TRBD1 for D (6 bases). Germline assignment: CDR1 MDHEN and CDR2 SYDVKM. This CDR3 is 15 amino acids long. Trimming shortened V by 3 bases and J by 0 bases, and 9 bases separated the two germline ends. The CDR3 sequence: CASSLGAGAKNIQYF. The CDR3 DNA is TGTGCCAGCAGTTTGGGGGCCGGAGCCAAAAACATTCAGTACTTC.

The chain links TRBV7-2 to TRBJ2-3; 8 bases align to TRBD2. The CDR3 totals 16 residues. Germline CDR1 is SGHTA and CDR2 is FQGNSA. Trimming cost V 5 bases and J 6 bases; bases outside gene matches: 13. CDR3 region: CASSLALGGAGDTQYF. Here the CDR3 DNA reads TGTGCCAGCAGCCTCGCCCTCGGGGGGGCTGGTGATACGCAGTATTTT.

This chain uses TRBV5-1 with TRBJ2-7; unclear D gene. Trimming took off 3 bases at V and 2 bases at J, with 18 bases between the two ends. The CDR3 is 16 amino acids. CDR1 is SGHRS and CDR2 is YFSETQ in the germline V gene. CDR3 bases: TGCGCCAGCAGCTGGTCCGCAGGTGCGCGGACCTACGAGCAGTACTTC. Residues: CASSWSAGARTYEQYF.

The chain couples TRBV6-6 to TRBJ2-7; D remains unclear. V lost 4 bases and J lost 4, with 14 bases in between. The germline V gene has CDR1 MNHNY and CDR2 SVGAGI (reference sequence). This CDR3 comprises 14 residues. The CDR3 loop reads CASSSVIPRYEQYV. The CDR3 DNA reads TGTGCCAGCAGTTCGGTGATACCGAGGTACGAGCAGTACGTC.

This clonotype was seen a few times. The CDR3 protein is CSARSSETPYEQYF. CDR3 nucleotides: TGCAGTGCTAGATCCAGTGAAACACCCTACGAGCAGTACTTC. This rearrangement joins TRBV20-1 to TRBJ2-7; D unresolved. With 2 bases removed from V and 2 bases from J, the gap between germline ends came to 13 bases. The CDR3 sequence is 14 residues long. CDR1 DFQATT and CDR2 SNEGSKA come from the germline V gene (reference sequence).

The CDR3 sequence is CASSQNWAYEQYF. The CDR3 region has the DNA TGTGCCAGCAGCCAGAACTGGGCCTACGAGCAGTACTTC. This sequence joins TRBV11-2 and TRBJ2-7, with D hard to call. The CDR3 spans 13 residues. The V gene's germline CDR1 is SGHAT and CDR2 FQNNGV. The germline V and J ends were trimmed by 5 bases and 2 bases, with 10 bases remaining between them.